A single sample is the source of the 14 T cell receptor beta chains below, sequenced in a study of shared clonotypes between healthy human individuals (TCRdb year 2020). To prepare the library, the immunoSEQ multiplex PCR assay was applied. TCRdb retrieved this table from immuneACCESS and kept in-frame rearrangements only. Not all clones are present; in checked studies, unresolved V genes account for under half, and no reason is known for the remainder. In this sample the table shows over 1.5 million clones, approximately 98% of which occur a single time. Roughly 0.45% of the sample comes from the top ten. Sequencing input: naive CD4+ T cells sorted from blood. What the cell subset or site label conveys for this sample: CD45RA+ positively selected. The receptors stem from a man aged 30 to 39 in good health.

V and J are TRBV6-1 and TRBJ1-3; D possibly corresponds to TRBD1 (6 bases). Between the trimmed V and J ends, which lost 1 base and 2 bases, there was a span of 21 bases. The germline gives CDR1 MNHNS, CDR2 SASEGT. CDR3 length: 19 residues. The CDR3 spells CASSEVPNSPGTPGNTIYF. DNA for the CDR3: TGTGCCAGCAGTGAAGTACCAAATAGTCCCGGGACACCTGGAAACACCATATATTTT.

The genes are TRBV7-2 and TRBJ2-1; 10 nucleotides align to TRBD2. The V segment lost 1 base and the J segment 8 bases; nucleotides outside the gene matches: 8. CDR1 is SGHTA and CDR2 is FQGNSA in the germline V gene. This CDR3 has 16 amino acids. This CDR3 is CASSLGPAGGPYEQFF. For the CDR3, the DNA is TGTGCCAGCAGCTTAGGCCCAGCGGGAGGGCCATATGAGCAGTTCTTC.

The chain carries TRBV6-6 and TRBJ1-1; 7 positions agree with TRBD1. V shed 7 bases, J shed 3 bases, and the junction held 11 bases outside the gene matches. Per germline, CDR1 MNHNY and CDR2 SVGAGI (reference sequence). CDR3 length: 15 residues. CDR3 in amino acids: CASTRRGQGDTEAFF. CDR3 nucleotide sequence: TGTGCCAGCACACGGCGGGGGCAGGGGGACACTGAAGCTTTCTTT.

The genes are TRBV19 and TRBJ2-7, with a possible D match to TRBD2 (6 bases). There are 14 residues in the CDR3. V lost 3 bases and J lost 2, with 11 bases in between. The germline gives CDR1 LNHDA, CDR2 SQIVND (reference sequence). The CDR3 sequence: CASSIPGLPYEQYF. DNA of the CDR3: TGTGCCAGTAGTATTCCCGGACTACCCTACGAGCAGTACTTC.

The rearrangement links TRBV27 to TRBJ2-7, with D possibly matching TRBD1 (5 bases). The CDR3 has 13 residues. Germline V gene sequence: CDR1 MNHEY, CDR2 SMNVEV (reference sequence). V gave up 5 bases and J gave up 2 bases, with 10 bases separating them. The CDR3 sequence: CASSRSRAYEQYF. CDR3 nucleotide sequence: TGTGCCAGCAGTCGATCCAGGGCCTACGAGCAGTACTTC.

The chain is built from TRBV5-1 and TRBJ1-1; no reliable D call. The CDR3 runs 14 residues. Germline CDR1 SGHRS, CDR2 YFSETQ. V was clipped by 5 bases and J by 0 bases, with 11 bases between them. CDR3 protein: CASRVVDLNTEAFF. The CDR3 DNA sequence: TGCGCCAGCAGGGTTGTAGATTTGAACACTGAAGCTTTCTTT. Variable domain in full (rest from reference TRBV5-1 and TRBJ1-1): KAGVTQTPRYLIKTRGQQVTLSCSPISGHRSVSWYQQTPGQGLQFLFEYFSETQRNKGNFPGRFSGRQFSNSRSEMNVSTLELGDSALYLCASRVVDLNTEAFFGQGTRLTVV.

The chain is built from TRBV25-1 and TRBJ1-1; perhaps TRBD1 as D (5 bases). The CDR3 consists of 16 residues. Germline CDR1 reads MGHDK; CDR2 reads SYGVNS. Trimming cost V 1 base and J 1 base, with 13 bases left between them. The CDR3 region has the DNA TGTGCCAGCAGTGAATCGGGGCGGTGGCGGAACACTGAAGCTTTCTTT. This codes for CASSESGRWRNTEAFF.

The chain is built from TRBV6-5 and TRBJ1-5; D is ambiguous. The CDR3 has 15 residues. The germline V and J ends were trimmed by 0 bases and 5 bases, with 11 bases remaining between them. Germline V CDR1 and CDR2: MNHEY, SVGAGI. The CDR3 spells CASSYSSPDHQPQHF. DNA of the CDR3: TGTGCCAGCAGTTACTCGAGTCCGGATCATCAGCCCCAGCATTTT.

The chain couples TRBV4-1 to TRBJ1-1; no clear D gene. CDR3 length: 14 residues. Trimming left V 4 bases short and J 0 bases short, with 9 bases between. CDR1 is MGHRA, CDR2 YSYEKL, per germline. The CDR3 DNA reads TGCGCCAGCAGCCGGGATGTGATGAACACTGAAGCTTTCTTT. This translates into CASSRDVMNTEAFF.

V and J are TRBV6-4 and TRBJ2-1; unclear D gene. CDR1 is MRHNA, CDR2 SNTAGT, per germline. The CDR3 length is 13 residues. V lost 4 bases and J lost 5, with 9 bases in between. The CDR3 loop reads CASSARLHNEQFF. The CDR3 DNA is TGTGCCAGCAGTGCTCGACTTCACAATGAGCAGTTCTTC.

This clone was detected once. V gene TRBV9 combines with J gene TRBJ2-7; 7 bases fit TRBD1. The CDR3 is 14 residues long. The trim removed 0 bases at V and 6 bases at J, leaving 6 bases unmatched. Germline-derived CDR1 and CDR2 are SGDLS and YYNGEE. The CDR3 region is CASSVGSRGPEQYF. The DNA of the CDR3 is TGTGCCAGCAGCGTAGGGTCTAGGGGGCCCGAGCAGTACTTC.

The chain recombines TRBV19 with TRBJ1-5, with 9 bases that match TRBD1. The trim removed 9 bases at V and 9 bases at J, leaving 6 bases unmatched. Germline values: CDR1 LNHDA, CDR2 SQIVND (reference sequence). The CDR3 loop spans 12 amino acids. CDR3 bases: TGTGCCAGCAAGACAGGGGGGACGCCCCAGCATTTT. Amino acid sequence: CASKTGGTPQHF.

Remarks on this clone: A junction boundary mismatches the germline segment, possibly from a read error. The V call is TRBV27, the J call TRBJ2-5; D uncertain. The CDR3 has 10 amino acids. The germline CDR1 and CDR2 sequences are MNHEY and SMNVEV (reference sequence). The CDR3 loop reads CASSFPPLDF. CDR3 nucleotides: TGTGCCAGCAGTTTTCCCCCGCTGGACTTC.

The count of this clone is one. This chain connects TRBV4-3 to TRBJ2-7; tentatively, D is TRBD1 (6 bases). CDR3 length: 17 residues. V lost 0 bases and J lost 3, with 18 bases in between. CDR1 is LGHNA, CDR2 YSLEER, per germline. Here the CDR3 reads CASSQDLDSRGLYEQYF. The CDR3 DNA follows: TGCGCCAGCAGCCAAGACTTGGACAGCCGGGGCCTCTACGAGCAGTACTTC.